This T cell receptor (beta chain) was profiled in a study of healthy donors' naive CD4 and CD8 T cells. Study-wide findings and caveats: Around 13% of CD4/CD8 propensity variance appeared explained by V, J and CDR3 charge. Negatively charged CDR3s marked CD8+ lineage; positively charged CDR3s marked CD4+ lineage.

Starting from around 470 ng of total RNA, TCR libraries were made with linear amplification. TCRdb passed the reads through MiXCR, listing each CDR3 protein once. In the table there are roughly 200,000 distinct CDR3 sequences, 65% to 80% of which are singletons. Note on this clonotype: No antigen is known for it.

Germline lookup yields CDR1 MNHEY and CDR2 SVGAGI. This CDR3 is built from 14 residues. Deletions cut 2 bases from V and 4 bases from J, with 12 bases between. The receptor was isolated from a pool of human donors in good health; the sample pools cells from several healthy donors. The rearrangement joins TRBV6-5 to TRBJ2-7; D may be TRBD2 (6 bases). Sequences were obtained from naive CD4+ and CD8+ T cells sorted from blood, pooled from several donors. CDR3 in DNA: TGTGCCAGCAGTTACGATCCCGGGGGATACGAGCAGTACTTC. Its translation is CASSYDPGGYEQYF.